Described below is a single T cell receptor beta chain sequence and its context. Its binding antigen is unknown. Nothing much larger sits one base from this clone, and base qualities are not available. This sample is drawn from a study of T cell repertoires in cytomegalovirus infection (dated by TCRdb to the late 2010s). As for the study more broadly: Peptide stimulations targeted recently identified HLA-C-restricted CMV epitopes, whose presentation resists viral immunomodulation, together with well-studied HLA-B-restricted epitopes. Donor HLA type was relevant to the analysis, as public TCR beta signatures indicated carriage of CMV infection together with the matching HLA type.

The sample's treatment or condition, from its label and the paper: in vitro stimulation with specific CMV peptide epitopes to enrich CMV-specific T cells. Measured from the cysteine to the phenylalanine, the CDR3 is 14 residues long. Here the CDR3 DNA is all that survives: 42 bases in frame from base 1. Trimming at the junction amounts to 0 bases on V and 6 bases on J, and the germline ends lie 8 bases apart. Via the germline V gene (reference sequence), CDR1 is MNHEY and CDR2 SMNVEV. Broader findings and caveats from the paper: In the ex vivo response, HLA-C-restricted CMV-specific TCR beta clonotypes were dominant, and in two of eight donors the single most frequent clonotype came from this HLA-C-restricted group. Cumulative frequency of public TCR beta family members discriminated carriers of CMV infection plus the relevant HLA type in this cohort and an independent approximately 400-donor cohort.

The instrument given in TCRdb is Illumina HiSeq 1500. Using fastp trimming at Q25 and MiXCR clonotype assembly, TCRdb reanalyzed the public sequencing data and kept in-frame beta chains. All rows with the same CDR3 protein become a single entry with the most common DNA and genes. The table for this sample lists about 270,000 distinct CDR3 sequences; less than 25% of them were counted only once. The ten top clones hold roughly 20% of the sample. This material consisted of cultured PBMCs, taken from culture after CMV antigen stimulation. Here the chain combines TRBV27 and TRBJ2-2, with an unclear D gene assignment. This sequence was found in a human donor in good health (CMV status not recorded). Some clones in this sample may be carry-over from other donors' samples. In nucleotides, the sequence is TGTGCCAGCAGTTTATCGCTAGTCTCCGGGGAGCTGTTTTTT. Its translation is CASSLSLVSGELFF.